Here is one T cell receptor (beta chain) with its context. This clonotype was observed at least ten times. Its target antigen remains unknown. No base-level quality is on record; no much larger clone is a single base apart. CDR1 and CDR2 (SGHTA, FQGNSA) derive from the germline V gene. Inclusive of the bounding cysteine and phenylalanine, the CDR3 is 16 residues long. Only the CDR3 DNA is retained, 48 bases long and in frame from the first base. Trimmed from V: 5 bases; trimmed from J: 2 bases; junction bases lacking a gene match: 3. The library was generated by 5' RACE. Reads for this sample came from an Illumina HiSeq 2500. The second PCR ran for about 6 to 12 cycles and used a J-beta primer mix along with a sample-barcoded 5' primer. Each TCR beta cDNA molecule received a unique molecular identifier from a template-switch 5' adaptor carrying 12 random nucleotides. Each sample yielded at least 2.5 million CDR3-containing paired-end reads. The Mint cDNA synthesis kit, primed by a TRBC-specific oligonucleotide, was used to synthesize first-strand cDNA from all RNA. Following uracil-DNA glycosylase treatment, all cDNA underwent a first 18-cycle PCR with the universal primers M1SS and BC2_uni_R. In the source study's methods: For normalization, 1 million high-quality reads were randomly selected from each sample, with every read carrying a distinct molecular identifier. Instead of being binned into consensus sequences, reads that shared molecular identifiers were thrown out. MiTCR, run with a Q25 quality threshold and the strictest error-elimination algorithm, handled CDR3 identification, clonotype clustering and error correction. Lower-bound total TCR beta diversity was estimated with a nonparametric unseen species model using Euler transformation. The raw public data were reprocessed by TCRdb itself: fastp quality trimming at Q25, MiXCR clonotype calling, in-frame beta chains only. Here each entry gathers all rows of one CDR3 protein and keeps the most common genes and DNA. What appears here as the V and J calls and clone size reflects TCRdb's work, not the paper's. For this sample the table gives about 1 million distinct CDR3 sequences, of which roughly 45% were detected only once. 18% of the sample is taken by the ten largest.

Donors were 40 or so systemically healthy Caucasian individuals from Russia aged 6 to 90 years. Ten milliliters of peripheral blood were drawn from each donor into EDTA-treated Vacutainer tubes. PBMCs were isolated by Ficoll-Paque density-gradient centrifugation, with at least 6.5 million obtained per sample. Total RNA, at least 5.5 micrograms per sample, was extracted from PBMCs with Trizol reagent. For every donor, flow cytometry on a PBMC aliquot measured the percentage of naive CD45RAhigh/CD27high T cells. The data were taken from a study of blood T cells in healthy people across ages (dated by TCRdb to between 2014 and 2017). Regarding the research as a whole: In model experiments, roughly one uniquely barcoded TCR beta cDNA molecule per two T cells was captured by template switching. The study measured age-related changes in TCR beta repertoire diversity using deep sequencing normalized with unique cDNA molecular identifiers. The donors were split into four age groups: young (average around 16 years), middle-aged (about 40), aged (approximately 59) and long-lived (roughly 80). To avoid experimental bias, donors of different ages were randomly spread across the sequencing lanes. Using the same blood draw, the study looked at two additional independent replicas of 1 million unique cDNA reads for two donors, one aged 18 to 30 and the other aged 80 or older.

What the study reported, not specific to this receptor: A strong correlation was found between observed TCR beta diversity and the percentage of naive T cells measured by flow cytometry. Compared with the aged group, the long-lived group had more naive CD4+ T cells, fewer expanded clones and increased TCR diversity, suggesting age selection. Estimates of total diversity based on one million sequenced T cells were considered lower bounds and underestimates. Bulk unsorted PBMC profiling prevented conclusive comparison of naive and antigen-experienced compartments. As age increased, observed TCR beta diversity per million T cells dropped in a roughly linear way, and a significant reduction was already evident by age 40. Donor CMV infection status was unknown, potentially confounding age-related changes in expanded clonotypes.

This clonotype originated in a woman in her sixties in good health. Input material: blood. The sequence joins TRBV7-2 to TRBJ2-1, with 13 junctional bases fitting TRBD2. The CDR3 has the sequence CASSRGLAGAYNEQFF. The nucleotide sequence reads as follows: TGTGCCAGCAGCAGAGGACTAGCGGGAGCCTACAATGAGCAGTTCTTC.